This record concerns one TCR beta chain sequence. As for time point: recipient sample about 28 days before transplant, after cytoreduction. TCRdb keeps only in-frame clones here, not all; method: immunoSEQ multiplex PCR. The sample yields roughly 16,000 clones, 93% seen once. Germline CDR1 and CDR2: MNHEY and SVGAGI. The CDR3 length is 16 residues. Unmatched junction bases numbered 4, after V lost 4 bases and J lost 2 bases. This sample was taken from a study of T cell clonotyping in hematopoietic cell transplantation. This clonotype was sampled from a man aged 18 to 30 with biphenotypic leukemia. Some clones in this sample may be carry-over from other donors' samples. This chain links TRBV6-5 with TRBJ2-1, with 11 bases fitting TRBD2. The sample in question was peripheral blood mononuclear cells, obtained before stem cell transplant. CDR3 bases: TGTGCCAGCAGTTCCCTAGCGGGGGGCCCCTACAATGAGCAGTTCTTC. Its translation: CASSSLAGGPYNEQFF.